One sample yielded the 3 T cell receptor beta chains listed below, sequenced in a study of graft-versus-host responses after intestinal transplantation. The starting material, graft tissue, was processed to release intraepithelial and lamina propria lymphocytes. Data came from immunoSEQ multiplex PCR; TCRdb stores just in-frame clones and leaves some out. The sample lists some 66,000 clones; around 90% were seen once. The specimen was ileum tissue, collected 350 to 400 days after transplant. The receptors originated from a human patient who received an intestinal transplant, so some T cells may come from the graft donor.

The V and J genes are TRBV27 and TRBJ1-4, with D possibly being TRBD1 (6 bases). The V and J ends lost 4 bases and 6 bases respectively, with 18 bases between them. In germline, CDR1 is MNHEY, CDR2 SMNVEV (reference sequence). The CDR3 spans 16 residues. The CDR3: CASSYRAGHVDEKLFF. CDR3 coding DNA: TGTGCCAGCAGTTATCGAGCGGGACACGTGGATGAAAAACTGTTTTTT.

The chain carries TRBV2 and TRBJ2-7, with D maybe TRBD2 (5 bases). The germline V gene has CDR1 SNHLY and CDR2 FYNNEI. V dropped 6 bases and J dropped 4 bases, with 10 bases sitting between them. The CDR3 has 12 amino acids. The CDR3 nucleotides are TGTGCCAGCAGGGACTTGGCGTACGAGCAGTACTTC. It codes for CASRDLAYEQYF.

The V gene is TRBV5-1, the J gene TRBJ2-4, with no clear D. In germline, CDR1 is SGHRS, CDR2 YFSETQ. The CDR3 length is 14 residues. Trimming pared 0 bases from V and 6 bases from J, leaving 10 bases between. The CDR3 loop reads CASSLGPDGNIQYF. The DNA of the CDR3 is TGCGCCAGCAGCTTGGGGCCCGACGGAAACATTCAGTACTTC.